Listed below are T cell receptor beta chains from one sample, sequenced in a study of blood T cell repertoires in COVID-19. Assay: immunoSEQ multiplex PCR; the TCRdb copy retains only in-frame clones and omits some. The sample has 150,000 or so clones, approximately 80% seen once. Sequenced sample: peripheral blood. Receptors were obtained from a woman aged 55-70 years with acute or convalescent COVID-19. Each CDR3 is given with its conserved first and last residue. Each record gives: V gene, J gene, D gene, CDR3 length, clone size, CDR3 protein, CDR3 DNA. The D gene is left open where the match is weak. Clone size is shown for a subset of rows, as once, few, many or a class of expanded clone.

v_gene: TRBV6-2/TRBV6-3
j_gene: TRBJ1-1
d_gene: NA
len: 13
abundance: once
CDR3aa: CASTPRVGTEAFF
CDR3nt: TGTGCCAGCACCCCGAGGGTCGGAACTGAAGCTTTCTTT

v_gene: TRBV5-8
j_gene: TRBJ2-3
d_gene: NA
len: 13
abundance: NA
CDR3aa: CASSLETADTQYF
CDR3nt: TGTGCCAGCAGCTTGGAAACGGCAGATACGCAGTATTTT

v_gene: TRBV28
j_gene: TRBJ1-3
d_gene: TRBD1
len: 15
abundance: once
CDR3aa: CASSLTQGARNTIYF
CDR3nt: TGTGCCAGCAGTTTAACCCAGGGGGCGCGAAACACCATATATTTT

v_gene: TRBV6-2/TRBV6-3
j_gene: TRBJ1-2
d_gene: NA
len: 13
abundance: once
CDR3aa: CASSYGGTYGYTF
CDR3nt: TGTGCCAGCAGTTACGGGGGGACCTATGGCTACACCTTC

v_gene: TRBV4-2
j_gene: TRBJ1-4
d_gene: TRBD1
len: 17
abundance: NA
CDR3aa: CASSQEQGQGGGEKLFF
CDR3nt: TGTGCCAGCAGCCAAGAACAAGGACAGGGAGGGGGTGAAAAACTGTTTTTT

v_gene: TRBV7-8
j_gene: TRBJ1-5
d_gene: TRBD1
len: 16
abundance: NA
CDR3aa: CASSLEGQLSNQPQHF
CDR3nt: TGTGCCAGCAGCTTAGAGGGACAGCTTAGCAATCAGCCCCAGCATTTT

v_gene: TRBV6-2/TRBV6-3
j_gene: TRBJ2-7
d_gene: NA
len: 17
abundance: NA
CDR3aa: CASSYRATDRPSYEQYF
CDR3nt: TGTGCCAGCAGTTACCGGGCAACCGACAGGCCCTCCTACGAGCAGTACTTC

v_gene: TRBV5-1
j_gene: TRBJ1-1
d_gene: TRBD1
len: 13
abundance: NA
CDR3aa: CASSTGQGTEAFF
CDR3nt: TGCGCCAGCAGCACCGGACAGGGGACTGAAGCTTTCTTT

v_gene: TRBV6-6
j_gene: TRBJ1-1
d_gene: TRBD1
len: 16
abundance: NA
CDR3aa: CASSYATYRGDTEAFF
CDR3nt: TGTGCCAGCAGTTACGCAACCTACAGGGGAGACACTGAAGCTTTCTTT

v_gene: TRBV7-3
j_gene: TRBJ2-5
d_gene: TRBD1
len: 17
abundance: NA
CDR3aa: CASSPSRDRFEQETQYF
CDR3nt: TGTGCCAGCAGCCCAAGTAGGGACAGATTCGAGCAAGAGACCCAGTACTTC

v_gene: TRBV6-5
j_gene: TRBJ1-6
d_gene: NA
len: 15
abundance: NA
CDR3aa: CASSPGQLYNSPLHF
CDR3nt: TGTGCCAGCAGCCCCGGACAGTTGTATAATTCACCCCTCCACTTT

v_gene: TRBV11-2
j_gene: TRBJ2-5
d_gene: TRBD1
len: 14
abundance: NA
CDR3aa: CASSSTGGRETQYF
CDR3nt: TGTGCCAGCAGTTCCACAGGGGGCCGGGAGACCCAGTACTTC

v_gene: TRBV19
j_gene: TRBJ1-2
d_gene: NA
len: 13
abundance: NA
CDR3aa: CASMETDFYGYTF
CDR3nt: TGTGCCAGTATGGAGACAGATTTCTATGGCTACACCTTC

v_gene: TRBV7-9
j_gene: TRBJ2-5
d_gene: TRBD2
len: 15
abundance: NA
CDR3aa: CASSSLAGLQETQYF
CDR3nt: TGTGCCAGCAGCTCATTAGCGGGACTACAAGAGACCCAGTACTTC

v_gene: TRBV4-1
j_gene: TRBJ2-7
d_gene: TRBD1
len: 16
abundance: NA
CDR3aa: CASSQAWDSLDYEQYF
CDR3nt: TGCGCCAGCAGCCAAGCCTGGGACAGTCTGGATTACGAGCAGTACTTC

v_gene: TRBV15
j_gene: TRBJ2-6
d_gene: NA
len: 21
abundance: NA
CDR3aa: CATSPRRTGQSLRAGANVLTF
CDR3nt: TGTGCCACCAGCCCCCGAAGAACCGGACAGAGCCTGAGGGCTGGGGCCAACGTCCTGACTTTC

v_gene: TRBV27
j_gene: TRBJ1-3
d_gene: NA
len: 14
abundance: NA
CDR3aa: CASSLRSSGNTIYF
CDR3nt: TGTGCCAGCAGTTTGAGGTCCTCCGGAAACACCATATATTTT

v_gene: TRBV6-5
j_gene: TRBJ1-1
d_gene: NA
len: 12
abundance: NA
CDR3aa: CASGYAGAEAFF
CDR3nt: TGTGCCAGCGGTTATGCGGGGGCTGAAGCTTTCTTT

v_gene: TRBV13
j_gene: TRBJ2-1
d_gene: NA
len: 12
abundance: NA
CDR3aa: CASSSLGQVGFF
CDR3nt: TGTGCCAGCAGCTCCCTTGGGCAGGTCGGGTTCTTC

v_gene: TRBV6-1
j_gene: TRBJ1-2
d_gene: NA
len: 12
abundance: NA
CDR3aa: CASSDRYYGYTF
CDR3nt: TGTGCCAGCAGTGACAGGTACTATGGCTACACCTTC

v_gene: TRBV5-1
j_gene: TRBJ2-1
d_gene: TRBD2
len: 14
abundance: few
CDR3aa: CASSLSSGYNEQFF
CDR3nt: TGCGCCAGCAGCTTGTCTAGCGGGTACAATGAGCAGTTCTTC

v_gene: TRBV28
j_gene: TRBJ2-7
d_gene: TRBD1
len: 14
abundance: NA
CDR3aa: CASTIWGQGSEQYF
CDR3nt: TGTGCCAGCACCATTTGGGGACAGGGAAGCGAGCAGTACTTC

v_gene: TRBV29-1
j_gene: TRBJ2-1
d_gene: TRBD1
len: 20
abundance: NA
CDR3aa: CSVETGLGTGKWWGYNEQFF
CDR3nt: TGCAGCGTTGAAACGGGCCTAGGGACAGGGAAGTGGTGGGGCTACAATGAGCAGTTCTTC

v_gene: TRBV5-5
j_gene: TRBJ2-5
d_gene: NA
len: 15
abundance: few
CDR3aa: CASSLAPGVGETQYF
CDR3nt: TGTGCCAGCAGCTTGGCCCCGGGGGTGGGAGAGACCCAGTACTTC

v_gene: TRBV19
j_gene: TRBJ2-1
d_gene: TRBD2
len: 14
abundance: NA
CDR3aa: CASSMGTSGNEQFF
CDR3nt: TGTGCCAGTAGTATGGGGACTAGCGGTAATGAGCAGTTCTTC

v_gene: TRBV7-2
j_gene: TRBJ2-3
d_gene: NA
len: 16
abundance: NA
CDR3aa: CASSLVLVSPTDTQYF
CDR3nt: TGTGCCAGCAGCTTAGTTCTAGTCAGTCCCACAGATACGCAGTATTTT

v_gene: TRBV5-1
j_gene: TRBJ1-6
d_gene: TRBD1
len: 13
abundance: NA
CDR3aa: CASSPTGNSPLHF
CDR3nt: TGCGCCAGCAGCCCGACAGGGAATTCACCCCTCCACTTT

v_gene: TRBV7-6
j_gene: TRBJ1-4
d_gene: TRBD1
len: 15
abundance: once
CDR3aa: CASSLLGQDNEKLFF
CDR3nt: TGTGCCAGCAGCTTACTCGGACAGGATAATGAAAAACTGTTTTTT

v_gene: TRBV7-9
j_gene: TRBJ1-3
d_gene: NA
len: 16
abundance: NA
CDR3aa: CASSSTTGFSGNTIYF
CDR3nt: TGTGCCAGCAGCTCGACAACAGGGTTCTCTGGAAACACCATATATTTT

v_gene: TRBV3-1/TRBV3-2
j_gene: TRBJ1-1
d_gene: TRBD1
len: 14
abundance: NA
CDR3aa: CASSQDRGSTEAFF
CDR3nt: TGTGCCAGCAGCCAAGACAGGGGGTCAACTGAAGCTTTCTTT

v_gene: TRBV6-5
j_gene: TRBJ2-1
d_gene: TRBD2
len: 14
abundance: NA
CDR3aa: CASSYLAGYNEQFF
CDR3nt: TGTGCCAGCAGTTACCTAGCGGGGTACAATGAGCAGTTCTTC

v_gene: TRBV5-1
j_gene: TRBJ2-7
d_gene: TRBD2
len: 16
abundance: NA
CDR3aa: CASSSILLAGGYEQYF
CDR3nt: TGCGCCAGCAGCTCGATTCTTCTAGCGGGGGGCTACGAGCAGTACTTC